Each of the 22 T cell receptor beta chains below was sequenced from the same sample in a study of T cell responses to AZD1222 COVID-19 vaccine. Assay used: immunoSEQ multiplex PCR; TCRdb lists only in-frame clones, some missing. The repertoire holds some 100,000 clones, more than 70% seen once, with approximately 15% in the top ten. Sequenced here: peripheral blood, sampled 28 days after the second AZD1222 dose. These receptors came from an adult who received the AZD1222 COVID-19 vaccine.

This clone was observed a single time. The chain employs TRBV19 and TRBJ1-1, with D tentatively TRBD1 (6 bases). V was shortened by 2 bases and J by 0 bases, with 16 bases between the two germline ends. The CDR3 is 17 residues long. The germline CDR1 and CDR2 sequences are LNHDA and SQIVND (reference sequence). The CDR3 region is CASSIRGNKGMNTEAFF. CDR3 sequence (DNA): TGTGCCAGTAGTATAAGGGGGAATAAAGGAATGAACACTGAAGCTTTCTTT.

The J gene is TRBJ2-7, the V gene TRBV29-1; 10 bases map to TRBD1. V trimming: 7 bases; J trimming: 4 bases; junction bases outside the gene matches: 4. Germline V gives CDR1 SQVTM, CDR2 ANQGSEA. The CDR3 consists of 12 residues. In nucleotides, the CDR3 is TGCAGCGCATCGGGACAGGGGTACGAGCAGTACTTC. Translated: CSASGQGYEQYF.

This chain's CDR3 is CASSRDTANEKLFF. The CDR3 DNA follows: TGTGCCAGCAGCCGGGACACAGCTAATGAAAAACTGTTTTTT. J is TRBJ1-4 and V is TRBV2; possibly TRBD1 for D (6 bases). Germline-derived CDR1 and CDR2 are SNHLY and FYNNEI. Trimming cost V 6 bases and J 3 bases, with 11 bases left between them. The CDR3 length is 14 residues.

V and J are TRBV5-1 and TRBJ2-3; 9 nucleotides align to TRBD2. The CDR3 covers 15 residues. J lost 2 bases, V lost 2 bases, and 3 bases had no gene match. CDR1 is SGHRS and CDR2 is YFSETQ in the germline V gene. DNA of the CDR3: TGCGCCAGCAGCTTAGAGCGGGGGGACACAGATACGCAGTATTTT. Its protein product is CASSLERGDTDTQYF.

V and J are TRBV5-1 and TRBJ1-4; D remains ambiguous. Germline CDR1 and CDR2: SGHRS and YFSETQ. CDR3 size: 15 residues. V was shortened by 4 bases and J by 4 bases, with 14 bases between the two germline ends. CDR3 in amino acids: CASSPNSPHNEKLFF. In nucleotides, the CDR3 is TGCGCCAGCAGCCCGAACAGTCCCCATAATGAAAAACTGTTTTTT.

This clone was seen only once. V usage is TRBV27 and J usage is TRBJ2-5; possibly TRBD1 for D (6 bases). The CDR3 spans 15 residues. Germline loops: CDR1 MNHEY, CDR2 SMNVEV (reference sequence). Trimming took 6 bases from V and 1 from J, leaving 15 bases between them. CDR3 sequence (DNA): TGTGCCAGCAGCGGATCCTGGACAGCCCAAGAGACCCAGTACTTC. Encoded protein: CASSGSWTAQETQYF.

In DNA, the CDR3 is TGTGCCAGCAGCCAAGCGGGGGGGGATCAAGAGACCCAGTACTTC. Its protein product is CASSQAGGDQETQYF. The genes are TRBV4-2 and TRBJ2-5; 8 bases are shared with TRBD2. This CDR3 spans 15 amino acids. The V and J ends lost 1 base and 2 bases, in that order; junction bases with no gene match: 3. Germline V gene sequence: CDR1 LGHNA, CDR2 YNFKEQ.

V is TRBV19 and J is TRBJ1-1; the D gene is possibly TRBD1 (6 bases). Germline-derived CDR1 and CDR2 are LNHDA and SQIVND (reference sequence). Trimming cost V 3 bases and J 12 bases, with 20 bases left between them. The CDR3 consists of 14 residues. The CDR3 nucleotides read TGTGCCAGTAGTATTGCGGGGGCCGGCCGGGGAACTTTCTTT. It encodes CASSIAGAGRGTFF. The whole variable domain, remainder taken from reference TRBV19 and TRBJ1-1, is DGGITQSPKYLFRKEGQNVTLSCEQNLNHDAMYWYRQDPGQGLRLIYYSQIVNDFQKGDIAEGYSVSREKKESFPLTVTSAQKNPTAFYLCASSIAGAGRGTFFGQGTRLTVV.

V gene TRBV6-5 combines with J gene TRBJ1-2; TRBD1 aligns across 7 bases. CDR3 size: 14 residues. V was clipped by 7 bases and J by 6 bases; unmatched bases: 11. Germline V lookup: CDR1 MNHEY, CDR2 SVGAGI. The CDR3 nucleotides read TGTGCCAGCACCGGAGTACAGGGGCGGGATGGCTACACCTTC. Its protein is CASTGVQGRDGYTF.

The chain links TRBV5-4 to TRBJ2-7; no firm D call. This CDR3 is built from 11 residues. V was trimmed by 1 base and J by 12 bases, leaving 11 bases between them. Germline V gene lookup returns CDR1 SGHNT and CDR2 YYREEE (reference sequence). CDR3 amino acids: CASSLSRTVYF. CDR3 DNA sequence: TGTGCCAGCAGCTTGTCACGGACCGTGTACTTC.

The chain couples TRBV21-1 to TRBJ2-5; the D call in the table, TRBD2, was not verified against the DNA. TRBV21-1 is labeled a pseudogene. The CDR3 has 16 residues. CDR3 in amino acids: CASSKGAWGGQETQYF. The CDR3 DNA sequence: TGTGCCAGCAGCAAAGGGGCTTGGGGAGGCCAAGAGACCCAGTACTTC.

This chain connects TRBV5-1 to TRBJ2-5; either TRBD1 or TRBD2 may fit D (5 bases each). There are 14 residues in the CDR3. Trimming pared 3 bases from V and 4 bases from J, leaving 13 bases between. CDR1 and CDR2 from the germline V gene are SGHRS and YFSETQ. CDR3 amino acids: CASSWGTRGETQYF. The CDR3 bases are TGCGCCAGCAGCTGGGGGACCCGGGGAGAGACCCAGTACTTC. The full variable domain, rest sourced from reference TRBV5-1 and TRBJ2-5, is KAGVTQTPRYLIKTRGQQVTLSCSPISGHRSVSWYQQTPGQGLQFLFEYFSETQRNKGNFPGRFSGRQFSNSRSEMNVSTLELGDSALYLCASSWGTRGETQYFGPGTRLLVL.

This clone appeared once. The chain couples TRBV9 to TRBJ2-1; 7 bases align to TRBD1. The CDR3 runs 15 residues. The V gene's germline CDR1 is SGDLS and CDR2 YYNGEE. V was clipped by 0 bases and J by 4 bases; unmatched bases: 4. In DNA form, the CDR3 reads TGTGCCAGCAGCGTAGCAGGGACAGAATACAATGAGCAGTTCTTC. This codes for CASSVAGTEYNEQFF.

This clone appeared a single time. Here the CDR3 DNA reads TGTGCCTGGAGTGTTAACAGGGGTTCACCCCTCCACTTT. Amino acid sequence: CAWSVNRGSPLHF. J is TRBJ1-6 and V is TRBV30; 7 nucleotides align to TRBD1. The germline CDR1 and CDR2 sequences are GTSNPN and SVGIG (reference sequence). V was pared by 0 bases and J by 9 bases, with 2 bases of the junction left unmatched. The CDR3 covers 13 residues.

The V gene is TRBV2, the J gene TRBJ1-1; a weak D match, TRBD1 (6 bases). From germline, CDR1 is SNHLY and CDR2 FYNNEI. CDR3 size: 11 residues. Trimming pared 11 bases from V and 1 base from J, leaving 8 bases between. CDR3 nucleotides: TGTGCCGTACAGGGGAACACTGAAGCTTTCTTT. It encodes CAVQGNTEAFF.

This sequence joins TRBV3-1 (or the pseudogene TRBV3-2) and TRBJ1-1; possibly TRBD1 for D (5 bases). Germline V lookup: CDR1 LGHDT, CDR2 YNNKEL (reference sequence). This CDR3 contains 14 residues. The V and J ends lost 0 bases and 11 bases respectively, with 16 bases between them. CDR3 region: CASSQDRTRERAFF. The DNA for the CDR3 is TGTGCCAGCAGCCAAGATCGAACCAGGGAAAGGGCTTTCTTT.

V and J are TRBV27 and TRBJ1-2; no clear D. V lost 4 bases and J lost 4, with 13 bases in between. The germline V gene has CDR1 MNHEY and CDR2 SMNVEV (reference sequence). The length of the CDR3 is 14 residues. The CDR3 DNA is TGTGCCAGCAGTTCAAACAGAGTACGCTATGGCTACACCTTC. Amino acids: CASSSNRVRYGYTF.

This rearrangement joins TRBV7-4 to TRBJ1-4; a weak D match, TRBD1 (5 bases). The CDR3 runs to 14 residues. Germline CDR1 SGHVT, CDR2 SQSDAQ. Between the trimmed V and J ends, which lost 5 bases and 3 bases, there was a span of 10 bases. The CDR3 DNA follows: TGTGCCAGCAGCGTCAGGGATCCTAATGAAAAACTGTTTTTT. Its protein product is CASSVRDPNEKLFF.

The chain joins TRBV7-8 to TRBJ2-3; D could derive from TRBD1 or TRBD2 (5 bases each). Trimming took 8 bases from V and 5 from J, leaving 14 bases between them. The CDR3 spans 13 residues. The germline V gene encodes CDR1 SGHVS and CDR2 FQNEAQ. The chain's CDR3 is CASGQGDEDTQYF. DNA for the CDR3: TGTGCCAGCGGACAAGGGGACGAAGATACGCAGTATTTT.

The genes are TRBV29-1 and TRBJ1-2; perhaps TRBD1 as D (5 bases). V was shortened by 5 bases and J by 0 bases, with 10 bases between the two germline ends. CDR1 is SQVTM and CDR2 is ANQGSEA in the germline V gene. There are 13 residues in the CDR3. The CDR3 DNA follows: TGCAGCGTTACAGGCTATGCTAACTATGGCTACACCTTC. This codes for CSVTGYANYGYTF.

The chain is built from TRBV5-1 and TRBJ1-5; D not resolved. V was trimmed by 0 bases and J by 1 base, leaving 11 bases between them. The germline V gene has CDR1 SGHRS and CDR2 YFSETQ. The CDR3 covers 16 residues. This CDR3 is CASSLAPGWSNQPQHF. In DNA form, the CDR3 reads TGCGCCAGCAGCTTGGCTCCGGGGTGGAGCAATCAGCCCCAGCATTTT.

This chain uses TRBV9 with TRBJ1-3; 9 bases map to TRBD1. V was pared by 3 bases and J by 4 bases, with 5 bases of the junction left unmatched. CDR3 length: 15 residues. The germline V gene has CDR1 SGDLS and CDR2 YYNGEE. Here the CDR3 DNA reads TGTGCCAGCAGCGGCACAGGGGGCAGAGGAAACACCATATATTTT. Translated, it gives CASSGTGGRGNTIYF.